This TCR beta chain came from a study of cytomegalovirus exposure and HLA in healthy donors. Per germline, CDR1 MNHEY and CDR2 SMNVEV (reference sequence). V was cut by 2 bases and J by 2 bases, with 4 bases left in between. The CDR3 has 13 amino acids. TCRdb's copy holds only in-frame clones and misses some; the assay was immunoSEQ multiplex PCR. The sample lists hundreds of thousands of clones, approximately 80% occurring once. Sequencing was performed on PBMCs. This clonotype was sampled from a woman aged 25 to 39 in good health and CMV-seropositive. The chain has TRBV27 and TRBJ2-1, with D unresolved. CDR3 in amino acids: CASSLNTYNEQFF. The CDR3 DNA reads as TGTGCCAGCAGTTTAAATACCTACAATGAGCAGTTCTTC.